This T cell receptor (beta chain) comes out of a study of Ad26.COV2.S vaccination and SARS-CoV-2 variants. Looking at the study overall: In the study, Ad26.COV2.S was injected intramuscularly once, or twice 56 days apart.

This CDR3 has 13 amino acids. V dropped 6 bases and J dropped 3 bases, with 12 bases sitting between them. Study results and caveats: Placebo recipients and vaccine recipients were similar in non-spike TCR breadth. The TCR-based breadth and depth measures might underestimate overall T cell responses.

Concerning this clone itself: Its antigen remains unknown.

The protocol was immunoSEQ multiplex PCR, while the TCRdb copy is restricted to in-frame clones and leaves out a portion. The table shows roughly 420,000 clones, with roughly 89% occurring only once. Treatment here: over 15 received Ad26.COV2.S at low or high dose, single or two shots; 5 received placebo; per-sample allocation not given. All samples were drawn on day 63, counting from the first vaccine or placebo injection. Ad26.COV2.S expressed prefusion-stabilized spike from the original Wuhan strain. Here the sequenced sample was peripheral blood, taken in a trial of Ad26.COV2.S vaccine versus placebo. The source of this sequence is a person between 18 and 60 years old who received the Ad26.COV2.S COVID-19 vaccine or a placebo. The V gene is TRBV12-3 or TRBV12-4, the J gene TRBJ2-7; TRBD1 or TRBD2 may be the D gene (5 bases each). Here the CDR3 DNA reads TGTGCCAGCAGGCCCCGGGACGACTACGAGCAGTACTTC. It specifies CASRPRDDYEQYF.